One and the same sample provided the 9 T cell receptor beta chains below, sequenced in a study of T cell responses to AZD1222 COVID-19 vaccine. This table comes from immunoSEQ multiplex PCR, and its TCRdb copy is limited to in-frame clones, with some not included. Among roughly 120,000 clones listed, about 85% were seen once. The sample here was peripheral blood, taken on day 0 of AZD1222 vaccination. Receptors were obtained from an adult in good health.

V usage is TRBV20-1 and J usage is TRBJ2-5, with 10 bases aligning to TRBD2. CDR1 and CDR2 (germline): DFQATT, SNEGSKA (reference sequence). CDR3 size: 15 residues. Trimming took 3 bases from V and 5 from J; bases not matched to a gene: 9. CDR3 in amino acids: CSASASGRAWETQYF. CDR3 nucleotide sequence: TGCAGTGCTAGTGCCAGCGGGAGGGCCTGGGAGACCCAGTACTTC.

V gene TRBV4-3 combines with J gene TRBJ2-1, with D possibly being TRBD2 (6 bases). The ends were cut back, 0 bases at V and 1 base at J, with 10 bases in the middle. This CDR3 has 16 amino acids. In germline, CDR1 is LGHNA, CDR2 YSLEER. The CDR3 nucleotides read TGCGCCAGCAGCCAAGATATGGGGGGTTCCTACAATGAGCAGTTCTTC. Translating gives CASSQDMGGSYNEQFF.

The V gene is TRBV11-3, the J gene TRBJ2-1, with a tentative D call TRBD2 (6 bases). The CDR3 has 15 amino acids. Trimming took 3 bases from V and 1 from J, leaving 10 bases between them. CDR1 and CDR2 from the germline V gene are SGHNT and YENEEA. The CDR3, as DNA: TGTGCCAGCAGCTTGACTAGTCTTTCCTACAATGAGCAGTTCTTC. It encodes CASSLTSLSYNEQFF.

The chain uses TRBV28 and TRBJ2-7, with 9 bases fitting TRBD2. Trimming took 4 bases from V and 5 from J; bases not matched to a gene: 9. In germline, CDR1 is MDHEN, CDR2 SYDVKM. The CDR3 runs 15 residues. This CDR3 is CASSSPSGNLHEQYF. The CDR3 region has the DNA TGTGCCAGCAGTTCCCCTAGCGGGAATCTCCACGAGCAGTACTTC.

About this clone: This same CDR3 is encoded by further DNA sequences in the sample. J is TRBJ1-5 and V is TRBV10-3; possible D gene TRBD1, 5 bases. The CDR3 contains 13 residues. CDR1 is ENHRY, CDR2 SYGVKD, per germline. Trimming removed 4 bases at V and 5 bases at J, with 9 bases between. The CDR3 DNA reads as TGTGCCATCAGTGGAGGCAGGGATCAGCCCCAGCATTTT. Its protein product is CAISGGRDQPQHF.

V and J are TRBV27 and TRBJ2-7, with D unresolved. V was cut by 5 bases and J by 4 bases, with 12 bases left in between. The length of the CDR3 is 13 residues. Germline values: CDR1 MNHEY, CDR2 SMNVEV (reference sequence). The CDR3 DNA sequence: TGTGCCAGCAGTCGCTCGGGCTCATACGAGCAGTACTTC. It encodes CASSRSGSYEQYF.

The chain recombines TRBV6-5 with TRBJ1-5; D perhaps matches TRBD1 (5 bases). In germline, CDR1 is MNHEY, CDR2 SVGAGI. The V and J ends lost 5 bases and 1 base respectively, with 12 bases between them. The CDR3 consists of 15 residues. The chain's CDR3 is CASSPLQGSNQPQHF. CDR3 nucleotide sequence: TGTGCCAGCAGTCCCTTGCAGGGCAGCAATCAGCCCCAGCATTTT.

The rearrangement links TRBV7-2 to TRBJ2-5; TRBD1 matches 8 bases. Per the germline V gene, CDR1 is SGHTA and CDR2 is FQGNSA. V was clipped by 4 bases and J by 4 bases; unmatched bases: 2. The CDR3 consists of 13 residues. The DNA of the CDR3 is TGTGCCAGCAGCTCTCAGGGGGCAGAGACCCAGTACTTC. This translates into CASSSQGAETQYF.

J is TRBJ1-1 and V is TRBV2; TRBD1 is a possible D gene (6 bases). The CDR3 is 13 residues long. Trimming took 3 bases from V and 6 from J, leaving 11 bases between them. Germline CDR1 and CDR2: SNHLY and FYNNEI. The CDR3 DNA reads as TGTGCCAGCAGTGATCTCAGGGGCGCTGAAGCTTTCTTT. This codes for CASSDLRGAEAFF.